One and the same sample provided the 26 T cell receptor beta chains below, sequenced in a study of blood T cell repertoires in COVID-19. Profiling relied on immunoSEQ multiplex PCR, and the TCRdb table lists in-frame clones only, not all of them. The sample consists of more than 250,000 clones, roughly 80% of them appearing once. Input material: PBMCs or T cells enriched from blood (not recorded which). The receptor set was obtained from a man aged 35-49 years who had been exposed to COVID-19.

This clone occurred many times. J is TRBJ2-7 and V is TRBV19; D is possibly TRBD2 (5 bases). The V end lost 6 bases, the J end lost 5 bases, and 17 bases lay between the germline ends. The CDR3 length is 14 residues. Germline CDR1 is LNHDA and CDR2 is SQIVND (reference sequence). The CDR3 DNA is TGTGCCAGTAGGGTCCCGGGAAAGAAGGACGAGCAGTACTTC. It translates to CASRVPGKKDEQYF.

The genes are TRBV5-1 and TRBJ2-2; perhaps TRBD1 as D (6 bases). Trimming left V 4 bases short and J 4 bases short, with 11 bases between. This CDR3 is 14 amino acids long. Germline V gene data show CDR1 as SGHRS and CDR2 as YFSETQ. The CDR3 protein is CASSDTGSTGELFF. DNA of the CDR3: TGCGCCAGCAGCGATACAGGGTCCACCGGGGAGCTGTTTTTT.

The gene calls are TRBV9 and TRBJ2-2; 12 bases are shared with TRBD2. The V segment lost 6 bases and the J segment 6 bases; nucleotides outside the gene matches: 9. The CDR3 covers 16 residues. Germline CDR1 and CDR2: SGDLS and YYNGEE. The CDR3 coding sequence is TGTGCCAGCAACCCTGCTAGCGGGAGGGTCCCCGGGGAGCTGTTTTTT. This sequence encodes CASNPASGRVPGELFF.

This chain's CDR3 is CASSWAAGVNTEAFF. For the CDR3, the DNA is TGTGCCAGCAGTTGGGCCGCAGGGGTGAACACTGAAGCTTTCTTT. The rearrangement joins TRBV27 to TRBJ1-1; D perhaps matches TRBD1 (6 bases). The CDR3 extends over 15 amino acids. CDR1 and CDR2 (germline): MNHEY, SMNVEV (reference sequence). Trimming removed 4 bases at V and 0 bases at J, with 12 bases between.

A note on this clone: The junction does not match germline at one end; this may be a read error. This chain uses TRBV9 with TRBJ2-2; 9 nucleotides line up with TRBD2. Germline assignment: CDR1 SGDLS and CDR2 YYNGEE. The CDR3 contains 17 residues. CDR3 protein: CARSDGGVAGATGELFF. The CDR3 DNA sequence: TGTGCCCGCAGCGACGGGGGGGTAGCGGGAGCCACCGGGGAGCTGTTTTTT.

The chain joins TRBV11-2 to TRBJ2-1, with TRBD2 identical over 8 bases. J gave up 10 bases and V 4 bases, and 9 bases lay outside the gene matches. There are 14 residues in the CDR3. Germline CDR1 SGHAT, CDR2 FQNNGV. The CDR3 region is CASSSRAGVGEQFF. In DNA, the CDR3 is TGTGCCAGCAGCTCTAGAGCGGGAGTTGGCGAGCAGTTCTTC.

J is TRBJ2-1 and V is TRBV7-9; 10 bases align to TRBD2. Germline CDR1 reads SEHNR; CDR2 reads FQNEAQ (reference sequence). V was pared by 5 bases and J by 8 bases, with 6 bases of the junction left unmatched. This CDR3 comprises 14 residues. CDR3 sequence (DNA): TGTGCCAGCAGCCGAAGCGGGAGGGCCCATGAGCAGTTCTTC. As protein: CASSRSGRAHEQFF.

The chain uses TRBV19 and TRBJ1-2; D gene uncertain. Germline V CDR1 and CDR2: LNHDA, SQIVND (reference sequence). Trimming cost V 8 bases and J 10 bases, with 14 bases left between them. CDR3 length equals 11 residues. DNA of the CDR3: TGTGCCAGTGGCGGAGTTCGGTCCTACACCTTC. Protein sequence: CASGGVRSYTF.

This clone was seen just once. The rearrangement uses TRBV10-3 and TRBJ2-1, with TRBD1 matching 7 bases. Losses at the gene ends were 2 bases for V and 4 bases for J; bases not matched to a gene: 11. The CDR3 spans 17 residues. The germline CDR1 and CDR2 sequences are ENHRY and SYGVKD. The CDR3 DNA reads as TGTGCCATCAGTGAGAGATTGTTCGGGACAGTTTACAATGAGCAGTTCTTC. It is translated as CAISERLFGTVYNEQFF.

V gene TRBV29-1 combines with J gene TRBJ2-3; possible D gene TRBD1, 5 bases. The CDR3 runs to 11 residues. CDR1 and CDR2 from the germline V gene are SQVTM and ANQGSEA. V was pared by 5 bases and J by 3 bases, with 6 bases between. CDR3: CSVRGTDTQYF. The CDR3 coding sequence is TGCAGCGTTAGGGGAACAGATACGCAGTATTTT.

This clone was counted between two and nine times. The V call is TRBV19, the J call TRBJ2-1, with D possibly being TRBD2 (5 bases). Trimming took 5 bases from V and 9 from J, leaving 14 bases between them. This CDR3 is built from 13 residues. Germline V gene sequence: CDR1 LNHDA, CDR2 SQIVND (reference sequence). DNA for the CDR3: TGTGCCAGTAGTCCCAGCGGTAGACGTGAGCAGTTCTTC. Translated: CASSPSGRREQFF.

The chain's CDR3 is CASSTGGSSGNTIYF. The CDR3 DNA reads as TGTGCCAGCAGCACCGGAGGGTCTTCTGGAAACACCATATATTTT. This sequence joins TRBV7-9 and TRBJ1-3, with D unresolved. Between the trimmed V and J ends, which lost 5 bases and 1 base, there was a span of 12 bases. Per germline, CDR1 SEHNR and CDR2 FQNEAQ (reference sequence). CDR3 length equals 15 residues.

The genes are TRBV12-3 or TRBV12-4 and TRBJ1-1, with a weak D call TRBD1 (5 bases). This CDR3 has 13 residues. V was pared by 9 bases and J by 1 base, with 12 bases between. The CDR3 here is CASLWGSNTEAFF. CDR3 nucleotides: TGTGCCAGTCTTTGGGGCTCGAACACTGAAGCTTTCTTT.

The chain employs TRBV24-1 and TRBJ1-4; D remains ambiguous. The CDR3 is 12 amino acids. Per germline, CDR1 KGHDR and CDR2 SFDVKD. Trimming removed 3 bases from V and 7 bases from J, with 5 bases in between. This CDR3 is CATSDGREKLFF. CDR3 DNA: TGTGCCACCAGTGATGGGCGTGAAAAACTGTTTTTT.

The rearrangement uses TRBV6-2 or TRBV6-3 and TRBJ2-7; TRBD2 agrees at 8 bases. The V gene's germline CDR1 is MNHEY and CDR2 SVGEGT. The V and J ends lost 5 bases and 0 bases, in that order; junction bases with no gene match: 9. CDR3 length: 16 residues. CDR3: CASSPISGAASYEQYF. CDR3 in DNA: TGTGCCAGCAGTCCAATTAGCGGGGCGGCCTCCTACGAGCAGTACTTC.

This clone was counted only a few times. The CDR3 DNA reads as TGCGCCAGCAGCCAAGATACTAGCAAGGGGACCCAGTACTTC. Translated: CASSQDTSKGTQYF. The chain has TRBV4-1 and TRBJ2-5; D might be TRBD2 (6 bases). V gave up 0 bases and J gave up 7 bases, with 12 bases separating them. CDR3 length equals 14 residues. Germline assignment: CDR1 MGHRA and CDR2 YSYEKL.

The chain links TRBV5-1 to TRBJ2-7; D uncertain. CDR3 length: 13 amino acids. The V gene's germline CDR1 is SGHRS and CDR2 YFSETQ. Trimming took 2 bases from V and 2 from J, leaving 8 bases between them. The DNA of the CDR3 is TGCGCCAGCAGCTTTACCAGAACCTACGAGCAGTACTTC. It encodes CASSFTRTYEQYF.

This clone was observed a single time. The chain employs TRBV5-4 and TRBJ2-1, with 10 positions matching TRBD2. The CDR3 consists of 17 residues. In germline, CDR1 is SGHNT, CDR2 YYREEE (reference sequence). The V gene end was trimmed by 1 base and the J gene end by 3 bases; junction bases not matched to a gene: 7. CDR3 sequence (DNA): TGTGCCAGCAGCTTGTTTATCGGGACTAGCGACTACAATGAGCAGTTCTTC. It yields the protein CASSLFIGTSDYNEQFF.

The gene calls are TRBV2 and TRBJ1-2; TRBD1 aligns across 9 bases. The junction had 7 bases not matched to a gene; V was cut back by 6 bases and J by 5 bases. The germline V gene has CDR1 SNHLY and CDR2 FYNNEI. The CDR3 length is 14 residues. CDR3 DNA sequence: TGTGCCAGCAGCCGGGACAGGGAGTTGTATGGCTACACCTTC. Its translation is CASSRDRELYGYTF.

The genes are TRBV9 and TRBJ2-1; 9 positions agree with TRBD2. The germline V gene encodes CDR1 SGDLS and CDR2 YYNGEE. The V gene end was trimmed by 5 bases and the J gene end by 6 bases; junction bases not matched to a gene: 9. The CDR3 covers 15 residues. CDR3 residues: CASSKREASPNEQFF. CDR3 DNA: TGTGCCAGCAGTAAGCGGGAGGCTAGCCCCAATGAGCAGTTCTTC.

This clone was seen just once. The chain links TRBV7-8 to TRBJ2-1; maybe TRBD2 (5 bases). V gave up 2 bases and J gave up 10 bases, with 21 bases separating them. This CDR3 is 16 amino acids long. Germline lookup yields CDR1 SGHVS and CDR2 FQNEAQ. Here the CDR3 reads CASSLSSRDYPREQFF. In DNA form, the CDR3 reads TGTGCCAGCAGCTTATCCTCTCGCGACTATCCGAGGGAGCAGTTCTTC.

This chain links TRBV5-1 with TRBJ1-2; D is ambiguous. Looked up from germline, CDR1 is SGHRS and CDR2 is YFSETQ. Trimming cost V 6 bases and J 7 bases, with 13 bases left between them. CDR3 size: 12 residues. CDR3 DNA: TGCGCCAGCAAGCCTGAGGTTGGTGGCTACACCTTC. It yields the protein CASKPEVGGYTF.

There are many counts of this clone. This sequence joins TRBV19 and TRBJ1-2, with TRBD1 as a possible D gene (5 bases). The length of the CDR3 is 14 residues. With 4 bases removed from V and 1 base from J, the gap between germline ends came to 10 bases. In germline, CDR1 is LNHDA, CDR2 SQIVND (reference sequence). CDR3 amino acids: CASSTFGGNYGYTF. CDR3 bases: TGTGCCAGTAGTACCTTCGGGGGTAACTATGGCTACACCTTC.

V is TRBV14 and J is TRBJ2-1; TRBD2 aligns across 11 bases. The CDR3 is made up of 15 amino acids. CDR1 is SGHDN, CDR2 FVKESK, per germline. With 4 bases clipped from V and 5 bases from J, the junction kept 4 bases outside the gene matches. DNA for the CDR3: TGTGCCAGCAGCCCGTTGACTAGCGGGAACAATGAGCAGTTCTTC. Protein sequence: CASSPLTSGNNEQFF. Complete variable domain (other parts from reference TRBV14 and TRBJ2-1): EAGVTQFPSHSVIEKGQTVTLRCDPISGHDNLYWYRRVMGKEIKFLLHFVKESKQDESGMPNNRFLAERTGGTYSTLKVQPAELEDSGVYFCASSPLTSGNNEQFFGPGTRLTVL.

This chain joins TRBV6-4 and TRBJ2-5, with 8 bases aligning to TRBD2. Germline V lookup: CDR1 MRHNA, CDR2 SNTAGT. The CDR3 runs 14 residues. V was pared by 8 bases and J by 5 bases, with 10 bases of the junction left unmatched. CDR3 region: CASATSGSSETQYF. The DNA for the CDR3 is TGTGCCAGCGCAACGAGCGGGAGTTCGGAGACCCAGTACTTC.

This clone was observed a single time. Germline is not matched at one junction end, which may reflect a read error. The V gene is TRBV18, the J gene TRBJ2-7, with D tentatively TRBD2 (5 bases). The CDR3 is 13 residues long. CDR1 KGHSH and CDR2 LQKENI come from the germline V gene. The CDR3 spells CATSDQNRGEQYF. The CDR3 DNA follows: TGTGCCACCTCAGACCAGAATCGGGGCGAGCAGTACTTC. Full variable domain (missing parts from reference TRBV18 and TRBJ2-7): NAGVMQNPRHLVRRRGQEARLRCSPMKGHSHVYWYRQLPEEGLKFMVYLQKENIIDESGMPKERFSAEFPKEGPSILRIQQVVRGDSAAYFCATSDQNRGEQYFGPGTRLTVT.